A single T cell receptor beta chain is shown here with its context. The V gene's germline CDR1 is SQVTM and CDR2 ANQGSEA. V dropped 4 bases and J dropped 3; count of bases not matched to a gene: 10. The CDR3 runs 16 residues. This sample was taken from a study of blood T cell repertoires in COVID-19. Sequencing was performed with immunoSEQ multiplex PCR; in TCRdb, only in-frame clones are kept and a portion is missing. The sample lists roughly 170,000 clones, approximately 86% occurring once. Sequenced material: peripheral blood. The receptor comes from a man aged 35 to 55 with active or convalescent COVID-19. The chain recombines TRBV29-1 with TRBJ2-3; 10 nucleotides line up with TRBD1. The CDR3 region is CSVGARGTGETDTQYF. The CDR3 DNA follows: TGCAGCGTTGGGGCGAGGGGGACAGGGGAGACAGATACGCAGTATTTT.